This entry lists 13 T cell receptor beta chains sequenced from one sample in a study of T-cell reconstitution after alpha-beta-depleted transplantation in children. A TCRbeta library incorporating unique molecular identifiers was prepared. TCRdb passed the PCR reads through MiXCR, listing each CDR3 protein once. The sample comprises more than 200,000 distinct CDR3 sequences, about 8.2% of which are singletons, and roughly 36% rests with the top ten. The material sequenced was PBMCs, mostly from graft donor cells, taken 360 days after TCRalphabeta/CD19-depleted stem cell transplant. The receptors here all came from a male patient between 2 and 15 years old who had a stem cell transplant for acute myeloid leukemia, so the T cells may come from the graft donor.

Many counts were recorded for this clonotype. The CDR3 is CASSRLAGDYEQYF. CDR3 nucleotide sequence: TGTGCCAGCAGCCGACTAGCGGGGGATTACGAGCAGTACTTC. The chain joins TRBV4-2 to TRBJ2-7; TRBD2 matches 12 bases. V lost 4 bases to trimming and J lost 4 bases; unmatched junction nucleotides: 2. This CDR3 has 14 amino acids. CDR1 and CDR2 (germline): LGHNA, YNFKEQ.

This clonotype was recorded a few times. The chain links TRBV7-9 to TRBJ2-7, with D unresolved. The CDR3 totals 13 residues. Germline CDR1 is SEHNR and CDR2 is FQNEAQ (reference sequence). V lost 5 bases and J lost 0, with 8 bases in between. CDR3 amino acids: CASSDRASYEQYV. The CDR3 coding sequence is TGTGCCAGCAGCGACCGGGCCTCCTACGAGCAGTACGTC.

This clonotype was seen a single time. J is TRBJ2-2 and V is TRBV27, with 11 bases identical to TRBD2. This CDR3 has 18 amino acids. From germline, CDR1 is MNHEY and CDR2 SMNVEV (reference sequence). Germline trimming cut 3 bases from V and 3 bases from J; bases unmatched to any gene: 9. This CDR3 reads CASSFGTSGKRDTGELFF. In DNA form, the CDR3 reads TGTGCCAGCAGTTTCGGGACTAGCGGAAAACGGGACACCGGGGAGCTGTTTTTT.

This clonotype was counted between two and nine times. The genes are TRBV20-1 and TRBJ1-1; weak D call: TRBD1 (5 bases). Germline V gives CDR1 DFQATT, CDR2 SNEGSKA (reference sequence). V lost 3 bases to trimming and J lost 0 bases, with 11 bases between them. The CDR3 length is 14 residues. The CDR3 is CSASPAGLNTEAFF. In DNA form, the CDR3 reads TGCAGTGCTAGCCCGGCAGGGTTGAACACTGAAGCTTTCTTT.

This clonotype was detected ten times or more. The J gene is TRBJ2-5, the V gene TRBV12-3 or TRBV12-4; D ambiguous. V dropped 2 bases and J dropped 0 bases, with 4 bases sitting between them. This CDR3 is 13 amino acids long. The CDR3 protein is CASSLRHQETQYF. DNA of the CDR3: TGTGCCAGCAGTTTACGGCACCAAGAGACCCAGTACTTC.

The sample holds many counts of this clonotype. V gene TRBV5-1 combines with J gene TRBJ2-3, with a possible D match to TRBD2 (6 bases). Germline CDR1 SGHRS, CDR2 YFSETQ. V lost 2 bases, J lost 2 bases, and 12 bases lay in between. CDR3 length: 15 amino acids. CDR3 residues: CASSFMGGYTDTQYF. Written as DNA, the CDR3 is TGCGCCAGCAGCTTCATGGGGGGTTACACAGATACGCAGTATTTT.

This sequence joins TRBV7-9 and TRBJ2-1; tentatively, D is TRBD1 or TRBD2 (6 bases each). V was pared by 1 base and J by 9 bases, with 7 bases between. The length of the CDR3 is 12 residues. CDR1 is SEHNR and CDR2 is FQNEAQ in the germline V gene (reference sequence). The CDR3: CASSLEGGEQFF. CDR3 sequence (DNA): TGTGCCAGCAGCTTAGAGGGGGGTGAGCAGTTCTTC.

V gene TRBV20-1 combines with J gene TRBJ1-4; D is unclear. The CDR3 runs to 13 residues. CDR1 is DFQATT, CDR2 SNEGSKA, per germline (reference sequence). Deletions cut 5 bases from V and 6 bases from J, with 13 bases between. This CDR3 reads CSARSGWDEKLFF. In DNA form, the CDR3 reads TGCAGTGCTCGATCGGGGTGGGATGAAAAACTGTTTTTT.

The chain employs TRBV10-1 and TRBJ2-5, with D uncertain. The germline CDR1 and CDR2 sequences are WNHNN and SYGVQD (reference sequence). The CDR3 extends over 12 amino acids. Trimming pared 4 bases from V and 1 base from J, leaving 4 bases between. CDR3: CASSGSQETQYF. The CDR3 DNA sequence: TGCGCCAGCAGTGGGTCCCAAGAGACCCAGTACTTC.

This clonotype was counted many times. As DNA, the CDR3 is TGCAGTGCTAGACCTTTACAGAACACTGAAGCTTTCTTT. It translates to CSARPLQNTEAFF. The J gene is TRBJ1-1, the V gene TRBV20-1; D ambiguous. V was shortened by 2 bases and J by 1 base, with 8 bases between the two germline ends. The CDR3 has 13 amino acids. Germline V gives CDR1 DFQATT, CDR2 SNEGSKA (reference sequence).

In its sample, this clonotype was seen once. This chain connects TRBV30 to TRBJ2-2, with 10 bases aligning to TRBD2. This CDR3 has 17 amino acids. Germline CDR1 is GTSNPN and CDR2 is SVGIG (reference sequence). Trimming took 4 bases from V and 0 from J; bases not matched to a gene: 8. CDR3: CAWKPSSGRSNTGELFF. CDR3 nucleotide sequence: TGTGCCTGGAAGCCCTCTAGCGGGAGATCGAACACCGGGGAGCTGTTTTTT.

The sample holds a few counts of this clonotype. The chain has TRBV5-1 and TRBJ2-1; 11 nucleotides match TRBD1. With V trimmed by 3 bases and J by 1 base, 3 bases remained unmatched. This CDR3 comprises 16 residues. The germline V gene encodes CDR1 SGHRS and CDR2 YFSETQ. In nucleotides, the CDR3 is TGCGCCAGCAGCTCCGGGACAGGGGGGTCCTACAATGAGCAGTTCTTC. This gives the protein CASSSGTGGSYNEQFF.

This clonotype was detected a few times. This chain uses TRBV3-1 with TRBJ1-1; a weak D match, TRBD1 (5 bases). This CDR3 spans 14 amino acids. Trimming took off 0 bases at V and 1 base at J, with 6 bases between the two ends. Germline V gene sequence: CDR1 LGHDT, CDR2 YNNKEL (reference sequence). CDR3 coding DNA: TGTGCCAGCAGCCAAGACAGGGAGAACACTGAAGCTTTCTTT. Its translation: CASSQDRENTEAFF.